The clone carrying this T cell receptor (beta chain) was seen ten or more times. The CDR3 is 16 residues long. Trimming stripped 3 bases from V and 1 base from J, with 13 bases between. From germline, CDR1 is MDHEN and CDR2 SYDVKM. The data belong to a study of T cells in Graves' hyperthyroidism and ophthalmopathy. On the basis of clinical symptoms, serum thyroxine and TRAb, thyroid ultrasound and orbital computed tomography, diagnoses were made. PBMCs were derived from 9.5 to 10 ml fresh peripheral blood. Authors of the study amplified TCR beta CDR3 regions from RNA transcripts. The TCR CDR3 first-round RT-PCR relied on the HTBI primer set. Via MiXCR, TCRdb re-called the multiplex PCR reads, giving one row per CDR3 protein. The data show about 110,000 distinct CDR3 sequences, 15% to 20% seen once.

The clonotype comes from a woman aged 45-60 years with Graves' hyperthyroidism. The rearrangement joins TRBV28 to TRBJ2-1; tentatively, D is TRBD2 (6 bases). The sample consisted of blood. The chain's CDR3 is CASSFPVRESYNEQFF. CDR3 sequence (DNA): TGTGCCAGCAGTTTCCCTGTGCGGGAATCCTACAATGAGCAGTTCTTC.